This TCR beta chain was profiled in a study of blood T cells in healthy people across ages. The CDR3 totals 12 residues. The germline V gene encodes CDR1 SQVTM and CDR2 ANQGSEA. V was trimmed by 0 bases and J by 5 bases, leaving 5 bases between them. With a J-beta primer mix and a sample-barcoded 5' primer, a second PCR ran about 7 to 12 cycles. TCRdb called the 5' RACE reads again in MiXCR, with one record for every CDR3 protein. Of approximately 320,000 distinct CDR3 sequences in the sample, about 25% were seen once. The study recruited healthy Caucasian donors from Russia who were aged about 6 to 90. Per-sample PBMC isolation yielded at least 6.5 million cells. This clonotype was observed at least ten times.

This TCR derives from a woman in her 70s in good health. The chain carries TRBV29-1 and TRBJ1-3; D uncertain. The sample consisted of blood. CDR3 in amino acids: CSVEEGRNTIYF. CDR3 in DNA: TGCAGCGTTGAAGAGGGTAGAAACACCATATATTTT.